This T cell receptor beta chain was retrieved from a study of cytomegalovirus exposure and HLA in healthy donors. The PCR was carried out with 60 Vbeta primers and 13 Jbeta primers. The protocol was immunoSEQ multiplex PCR, while the TCRdb copy is restricted to in-frame clones and leaves out a portion. The sample records around 36,000 clones, 75% to 90% being singletons. With V trimmed by 4 bases and J by 0 bases, 7 bases remained unmatched. The CDR3 contains 18 residues. Per germline, CDR1 SGHTS and CDR2 YDEGEE. Study conclusions and caveats: As a later analysis showed, several of the most significant clusters appeared to be linked to common viral pathogens. In vitro, a few CMV-associated chains proved specific for CMV antigens. TCR beta chains numbering some 150 were designated cytomegalovirus-associated.

A remark on this clone: Its antigen is currently unknown.

This clonotype was sampled from a woman between 40 and 50 years old in good health and CMV-seropositive. Material for sequencing was PBMCs. The genes are TRBV5-8 and TRBJ2-3; 14 nucleotides align to TRBD2. The CDR3 here is CASSRGTSGGASTDTQYF. The CDR3 coding sequence is TGTGCCAGCAGCCGAGGGACTAGCGGGGGCGCTAGCACAGATACGCAGTATTTT. The entire variable domain, with the rest obtained from reference TRBV5-8 and TRBJ2-3, is as follows: EAGVTQSPTHLIKTRGQQATLRCSPISGHTSVYWYQQALGLGLQFLLWYDEGEERNRGNFPPRFSGRQFPNYSSELNVNALELEDSALYLCASSRGTSGGASTDTQYFGPGTRLTVL.